This entry lists 3 T cell receptor beta chains sequenced from one sample in a study of blood T cell repertoires in COVID-19. The assay was immunoSEQ multiplex PCR, and TCRdb's table has in-frame clones only and misses some. The sample consists of about 150,000 clones, around 82% of them appearing once. The sequencing sample was made of peripheral blood. The origin of the receptors is a human donor in a cohort sampled during active COVID-19.

This chain joins TRBV7-2 and TRBJ2-1; 13 nucleotides match TRBD2. CDR3 length: 17 amino acids. Germline CDR1 reads SGHTA; CDR2 reads FQGNSA. The V gene end was trimmed by 0 bases and the J gene end by 2 bases; junction bases not matched to a gene: 1. The CDR3 sequence: CASSLAGLAGAYNEQFF. Here the CDR3 DNA reads TGTGCCAGCAGCTTAGCTGGACTAGCGGGGGCCTACAATGAGCAGTTCTTC.

The chain recombines TRBV6-5 with TRBJ1-4; D not resolved. The V end lost 3 bases, the J end lost 8 bases, and 13 bases lay between the germline ends. CDR1 and CDR2 (germline): MNHEY, SVGAGI. The CDR3 has 14 amino acids. The CDR3 coding sequence is TGTGCCAGCAGTTATAGCCCCAGTCTCGAAAAACTGTTTTTT. Protein: CASSYSPSLEKLFF.

V gene TRBV19 combines with J gene TRBJ1-3; the D is unclear. V was shortened by 9 bases and J by 4 bases, with 16 bases between the two germline ends. From germline, CDR1 is LNHDA and CDR2 SQIVND (reference sequence). CDR3 length: 14 amino acids. The CDR3 is CASTRRGDGNTIYF. CDR3 in DNA: TGTGCCAGCACACGGCGGGGTGACGGAAACACCATATATTTT.